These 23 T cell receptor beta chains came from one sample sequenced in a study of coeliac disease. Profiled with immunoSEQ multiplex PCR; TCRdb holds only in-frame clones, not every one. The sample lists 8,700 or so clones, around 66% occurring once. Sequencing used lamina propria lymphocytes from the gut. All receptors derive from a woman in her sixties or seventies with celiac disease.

CDR3 protein: CSVEGTRDRGLNEQFF. The CDR3 region has the DNA TGCAGCGTTGAAGGGACCCGGGACAGGGGCCTCAATGAGCAGTTCTTC. This chain links TRBV29-1 with TRBJ2-1; 10 bases line up with TRBD1. CDR1 and CDR2 (germline): SQVTM, ANQGSEA. The junction had 9 bases not matched to a gene; V was cut back by 1 base and J by 6 bases. CDR3 length: 16 amino acids.

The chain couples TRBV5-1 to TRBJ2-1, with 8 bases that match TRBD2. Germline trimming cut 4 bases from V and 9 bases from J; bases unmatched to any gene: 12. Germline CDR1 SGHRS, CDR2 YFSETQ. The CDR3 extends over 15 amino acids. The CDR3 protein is CASSPGGQRPLEQFF. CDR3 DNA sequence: TGCGCCAGCAGCCCGGGGGGGCAGCGCCCTCTTGAGCAGTTCTTC.

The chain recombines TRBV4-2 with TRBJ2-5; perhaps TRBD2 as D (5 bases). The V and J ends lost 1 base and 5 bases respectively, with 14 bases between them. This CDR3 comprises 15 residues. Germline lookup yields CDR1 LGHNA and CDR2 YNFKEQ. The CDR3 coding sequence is TGTGCCAGCAGCCAAGTCGGCCTCCGAGGGGAGACCCAGTACTTC. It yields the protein CASSQVGLRGETQYF.

The CDR3 reads CASSRMDTEAFF. The CDR3 region has the DNA TGTGCCAGCTCGCGGATGGACACTGAAGCTTTCTTT. This chain connects TRBV18 to TRBJ1-1; the D is unclear. CDR1 is KGHSH, CDR2 LQKENI, per germline. This CDR3 contains 12 residues. V was pared by 6 bases and J by 3 bases, with 8 bases between.

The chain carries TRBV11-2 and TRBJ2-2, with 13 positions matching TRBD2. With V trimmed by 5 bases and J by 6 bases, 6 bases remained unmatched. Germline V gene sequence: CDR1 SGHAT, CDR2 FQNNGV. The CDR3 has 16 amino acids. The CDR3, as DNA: TGTGCCAGCAGCCCTCGACTAGCGGGGGGTCCCGGGGAGCTGTTTTTT. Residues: CASSPRLAGGPGELFF.

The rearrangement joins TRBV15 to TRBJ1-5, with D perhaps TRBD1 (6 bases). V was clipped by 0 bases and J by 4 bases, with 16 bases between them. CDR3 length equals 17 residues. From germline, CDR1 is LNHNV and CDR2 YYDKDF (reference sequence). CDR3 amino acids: CATSRDGTGLRNQPQHF. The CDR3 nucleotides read TGTGCCACCAGCAGAGATGGAACAGGGCTAAGAAATCAGCCCCAGCATTTT.

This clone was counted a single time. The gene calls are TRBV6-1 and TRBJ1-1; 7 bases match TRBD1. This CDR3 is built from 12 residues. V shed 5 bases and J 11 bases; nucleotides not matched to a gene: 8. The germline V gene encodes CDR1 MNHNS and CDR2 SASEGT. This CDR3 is CASSKDRVTAFF. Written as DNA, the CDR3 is TGTGCCAGCAGTAAAGACAGGGTGACGGCTTTCTTT.

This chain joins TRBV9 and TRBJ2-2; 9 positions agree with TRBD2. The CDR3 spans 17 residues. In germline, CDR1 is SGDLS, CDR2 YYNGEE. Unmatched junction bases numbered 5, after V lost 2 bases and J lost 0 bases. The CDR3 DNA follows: TGTGCCAGCAGCGTCTCCCTAGCGGGAACGAACACCGGGGAGCTGTTTTTT. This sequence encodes CASSVSLAGTNTGELFF.

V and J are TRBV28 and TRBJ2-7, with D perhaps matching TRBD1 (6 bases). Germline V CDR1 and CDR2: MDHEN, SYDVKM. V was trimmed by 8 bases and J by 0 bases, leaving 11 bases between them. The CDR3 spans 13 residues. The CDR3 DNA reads TGTGCCAGCCTGAACAGGGACTCCTACGAGCAGTACTTC. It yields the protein CASLNRDSYEQYF.

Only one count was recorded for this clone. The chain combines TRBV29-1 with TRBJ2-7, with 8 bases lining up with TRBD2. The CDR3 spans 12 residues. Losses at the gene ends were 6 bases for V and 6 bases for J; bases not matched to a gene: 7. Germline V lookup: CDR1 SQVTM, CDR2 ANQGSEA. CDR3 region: CSVGGAAGEQYF. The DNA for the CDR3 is TGCAGCGTCGGGGGGGCAGCGGGCGAGCAGTACTTC.

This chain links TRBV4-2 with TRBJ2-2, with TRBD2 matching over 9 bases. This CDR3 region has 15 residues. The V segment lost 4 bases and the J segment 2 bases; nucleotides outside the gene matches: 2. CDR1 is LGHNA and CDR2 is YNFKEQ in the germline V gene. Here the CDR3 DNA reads TGTGCCAGCAGCCCGGGGACTAGCAACACCGGGGAGCTGTTTTTT. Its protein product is CASSPGTSNTGELFF.

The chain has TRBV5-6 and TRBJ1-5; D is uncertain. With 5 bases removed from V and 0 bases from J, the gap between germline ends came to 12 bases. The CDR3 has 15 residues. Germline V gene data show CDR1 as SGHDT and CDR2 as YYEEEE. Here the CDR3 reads CASSLSVSSNQPQHF. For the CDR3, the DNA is TGTGCCAGCAGTTTGTCGGTCTCTAGCAATCAGCCCCAGCATTTT.

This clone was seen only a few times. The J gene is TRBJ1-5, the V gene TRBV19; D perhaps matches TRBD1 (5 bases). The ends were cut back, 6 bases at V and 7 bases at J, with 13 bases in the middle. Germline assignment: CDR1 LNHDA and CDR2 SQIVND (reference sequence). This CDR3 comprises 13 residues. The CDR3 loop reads CASSLGRVQPQHF. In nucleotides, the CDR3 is TGTGCCAGTAGCCTGGGCAGGGTCCAGCCCCAGCATTTT.

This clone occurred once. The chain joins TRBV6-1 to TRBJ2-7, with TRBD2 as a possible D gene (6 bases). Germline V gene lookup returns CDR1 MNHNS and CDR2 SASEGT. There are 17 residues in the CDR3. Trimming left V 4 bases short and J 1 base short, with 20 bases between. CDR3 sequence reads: CASSGRRGTSSSYEQYF. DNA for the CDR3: TGTGCCAGCAGTGGGAGGCGGGGAACTAGCTCTTCCTACGAGCAGTACTTC.

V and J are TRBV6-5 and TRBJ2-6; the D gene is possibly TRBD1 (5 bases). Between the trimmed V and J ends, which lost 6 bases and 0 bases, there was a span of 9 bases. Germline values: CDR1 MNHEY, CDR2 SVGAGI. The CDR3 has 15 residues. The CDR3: CASRTVVSGANVLTF. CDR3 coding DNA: TGTGCCAGCAGGACAGTCGTCTCTGGGGCCAACGTCCTGACTTTC.

CDR3 sequence (DNA): TGCAGCGTTGCCGATGGAGGGGTCCACGAGCAGTACTTC. This encodes CSVADGGVHEQYF. V and J are TRBV29-1 and TRBJ2-7, with D maybe TRBD2 (6 bases). The CDR3 consists of 13 residues. Germline lookup yields CDR1 SQVTM and CDR2 ANQGSEA. Trimming stripped 4 bases from V and 5 bases from J, with 15 bases between.

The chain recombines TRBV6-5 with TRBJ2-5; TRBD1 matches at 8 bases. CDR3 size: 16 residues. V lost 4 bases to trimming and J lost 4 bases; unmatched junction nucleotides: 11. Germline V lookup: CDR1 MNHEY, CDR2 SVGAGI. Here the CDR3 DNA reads TGTGCCAGCAGTTTTCTTCAGGGGGCGCGGGGAGAGACCCAGTACTTC. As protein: CASSFLQGARGETQYF.

This CDR3 reads CASSEGAYLSYEQYF. Written as DNA, the CDR3 is TGTGCCAGCAGTGAAGGGGCCTACCTCTCCTACGAGCAGTACTTC. This chain joins TRBV11-2 and TRBJ2-7; perhaps TRBD1 as D (5 bases). This CDR3 comprises 15 residues. The germline CDR1 and CDR2 sequences are SGHAT and FQNNGV. The V gene lost 6 bases and the J gene lost 0 bases, with 15 bases spanning the gap.

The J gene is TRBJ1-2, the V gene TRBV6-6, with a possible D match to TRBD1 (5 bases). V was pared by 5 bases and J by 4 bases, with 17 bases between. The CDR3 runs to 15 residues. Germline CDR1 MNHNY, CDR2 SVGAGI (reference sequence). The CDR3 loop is CASSAGLGPSYGYTF. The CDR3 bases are TGTGCCAGCAGTGCCGGCTTGGGGCCCAGCTATGGCTACACCTTC.

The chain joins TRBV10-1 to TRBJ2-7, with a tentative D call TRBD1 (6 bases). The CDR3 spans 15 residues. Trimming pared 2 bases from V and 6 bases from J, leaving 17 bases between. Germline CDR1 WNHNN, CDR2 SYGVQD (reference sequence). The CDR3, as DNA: TGCGCCAGCAGTGAGGGTCAGGGGAGCCTAAGCGAGCAGTACTTC. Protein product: CASSEGQGSLSEQYF.

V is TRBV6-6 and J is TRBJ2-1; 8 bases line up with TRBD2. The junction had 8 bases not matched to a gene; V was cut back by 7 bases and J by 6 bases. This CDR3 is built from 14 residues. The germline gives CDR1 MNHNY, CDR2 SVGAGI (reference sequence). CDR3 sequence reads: CASTRAGGSNEQFF. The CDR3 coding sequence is TGTGCCAGCACCCGGGCGGGAGGAAGCAATGAGCAGTTCTTC.

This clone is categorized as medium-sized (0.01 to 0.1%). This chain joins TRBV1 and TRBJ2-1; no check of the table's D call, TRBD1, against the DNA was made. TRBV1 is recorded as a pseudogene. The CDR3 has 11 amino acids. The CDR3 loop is CTSTYLGGQFF. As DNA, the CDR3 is TGCACCAGCACCTACTTAGGGGGGCAGTTCTTC.

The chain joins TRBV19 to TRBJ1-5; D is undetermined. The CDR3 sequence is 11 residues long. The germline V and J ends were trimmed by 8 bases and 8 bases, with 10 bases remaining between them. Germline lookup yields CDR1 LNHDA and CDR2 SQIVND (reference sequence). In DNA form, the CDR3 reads TGTGCCAGTTCCCCCGGGAAGCCCCAGCATTTT. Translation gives CASSPGKPQHF.